The clone carrying this T cell receptor (beta chain) has ten or more counts. The target antigen is unknown. The investigators amplified TCR beta CDR3 regions from RNA transcripts. The study used the HTBI primer set for a first-round RT-PCR of the TCR CDR3. TCRdb itself ran the multiplex PCR reads through MiXCR, one entry per CDR3 protein. The repertoire holds 500,000 to 750,000 distinct CDR3 sequences, with approximately 15% as singletons. These data come from a study of T cells in Graves' hyperthyroidism and ophthalmopathy. This CDR3 has 15 residues. Germline lookup yields CDR1 MNHEY and CDR2 SVGAGI. V was trimmed by 0 bases and J by 3 bases, leaving 10 bases between them. Study-level points and caveats: Ophthalmopathy and stable hyperthyroidism were separated by a 13 V-J model.

The source is a woman under 30 with Graves' ophthalmopathy. V is TRBV6-5 and J is TRBJ2-3; D unclear. The sequenced sample consisted of blood. The CDR3 sequence: CASSYSGGPTDTQYF. The CDR3 DNA reads as TGTGCCAGCAGTTACTCGGGCGGACCAACAGATACGCAGTATTTT.